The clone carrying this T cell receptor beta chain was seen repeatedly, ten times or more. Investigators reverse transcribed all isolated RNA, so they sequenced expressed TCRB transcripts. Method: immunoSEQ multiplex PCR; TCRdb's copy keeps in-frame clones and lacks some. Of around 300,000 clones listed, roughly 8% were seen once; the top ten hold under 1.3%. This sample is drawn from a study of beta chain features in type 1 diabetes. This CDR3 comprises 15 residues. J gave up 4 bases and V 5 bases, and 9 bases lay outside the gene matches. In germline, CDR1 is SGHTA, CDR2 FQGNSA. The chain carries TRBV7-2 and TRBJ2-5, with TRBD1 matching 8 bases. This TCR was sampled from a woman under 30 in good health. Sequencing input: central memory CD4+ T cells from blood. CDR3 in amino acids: CASSPPRTGLETQYF. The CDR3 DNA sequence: TGTGCCAGCAGCCCACCCCGGACAGGGTTAGAGACCCAGTACTTC.